A single sample is the source of the 17 T cell receptor beta chains below, sequenced in a study of technical replicates of blood from several donors. Generated by immunoSEQ multiplex PCR, the TCRdb table keeps only in-frame clones and is missing some. The profile shows about 69,000 clones, 88% of them singletons. What was sequenced was PBMCs. The origin of the receptors is a human donor in good health. Some clones in this sample may be carry-over from other donors' samples.

DNA of the CDR3: TGTGCCAGCAGTCAAGACAGGGATCAAGAGACCCAGTACTTC. It translates to CASSQDRDQETQYF. This chain connects TRBV5-8 to TRBJ2-5; 7 positions agree with TRBD1. The V gene's germline CDR1 is SGHTS and CDR2 YDEGEE. J gave up 2 bases and V 5 bases, and 6 bases lay outside the gene matches. This CDR3 has 14 amino acids. Full variable domain (remainder filled in from reference TRBV5-8 and TRBJ2-5): EAGVTQSPTHLIKTRGQQATLRCSPISGHTSVYWYQQALGLGLQFLLWYDEGEERNRGNFPPRFSGRQFPNYSSELNVNALELEDSALYLCASSQDRDQETQYFGPGTRLLVL.

The V call is TRBV29-1, the J call TRBJ2-7; 9 nucleotides align to TRBD1. Germline V gives CDR1 SQVTM, CDR2 ANQGSEA. This CDR3 contains 15 residues. V lost 2 bases to trimming and J lost 3 bases; unmatched junction nucleotides: 8. CDR3 in DNA: TGCAGCGTTGAATCGAGACAGGGGGAATTCTACGAGCAGTACTTC. Translating it yields CSVESRQGEFYEQYF.

This clone was seen a handful of times. The chain couples TRBV20-1 to TRBJ1-1; D is ambiguous. The germline CDR1 and CDR2 sequences are DFQATT and SNEGSKA (reference sequence). Trimming cost V 3 bases and J 7 bases, with 6 bases left between them. The CDR3 runs 10 residues. CDR3 in DNA: TGCAGTGCTAGGAGGGATGAAGCTTTCTTT. It specifies CSARRDEAFF.

The chain is built from TRBV4-2 and TRBJ2-7; D is uncertain. V shed 0 bases and J shed 0 bases, with 6 bases lying between them. This CDR3 has 14 amino acids. CDR1 and CDR2 (germline): LGHNA, YNFKEQ. DNA of the CDR3: TGTGCCAGCAGCCAAGAACTACTCTCCTACGAGCAGTACTTC. As protein: CASSQELLSYEQYF.

The V gene is TRBV7-9, the J gene TRBJ2-7; 8 bases are a match to TRBD1. V was pared by 1 base and J by 0 bases, with 5 bases of the junction left unmatched. The length of the CDR3 is 16 residues. From germline, CDR1 is SEHNR and CDR2 FQNEAQ (reference sequence). The CDR3 protein is CASSLGQGAPSYEQYF. Written as DNA, the CDR3 is TGTGCCAGCAGCTTAGGGCAGGGGGCCCCCTCCTACGAGCAGTACTTC.

The chain uses TRBV5-1 and TRBJ1-2; D unclear. This CDR3 has 13 residues. Germline-derived CDR1 and CDR2 are SGHRS and YFSETQ. V shed 0 bases and J shed 3 bases, with 6 bases lying between them. DNA for the CDR3: TGCGCCAGCAGCTTGGGTCAGGACTATGGCTACACCTTC. Translating it yields CASSLGQDYGYTF.

This chain joins TRBV7-2 and TRBJ2-1; D gene ambiguous. The CDR3 runs 12 residues. In germline, CDR1 is SGHTA, CDR2 FQGNSA. V lost 4 bases and J 12 bases, leaving 13 bases between the germline ends. CDR3 loop: CASSYLRMGQFF. The CDR3 DNA is TGTGCCAGCAGCTACCTGCGGATGGGGCAGTTCTTC.

V and J are TRBV11-2 and TRBJ2-6; D is unclear. From germline, CDR1 is SGHAT and CDR2 FQNNGV. The CDR3 loop spans 14 amino acids. Trimming took 5 bases from V and 0 from J, leaving 5 bases between them. The CDR3: CASSPTSGANVLTF. CDR3 in DNA: TGTGCCAGCAGCCCTACCTCTGGGGCCAACGTCCTGACTTTC.

The rearrangement joins TRBV11-2 to TRBJ1-1, with a tentative D call TRBD1 (5 bases). Germline CDR1 reads SGHAT; CDR2 reads FQNNGV. This CDR3 has 13 residues. The germline V and J ends were trimmed by 1 base and 11 bases, with 14 bases remaining between them. This chain's CDR3 is CASSLVRTGGAFF. CDR3 nucleotide sequence: TGTGCCAGCAGCTTAGTAAGAACCGGGGGGGCTTTCTTT. The whole variable domain, remainder taken from reference TRBV11-2 and TRBJ1-1, is EAGVAQSPRYKIIEKRQSVAFWCNPISGHATLYWYQQILGQGPKLLIQFQNNGVVDDSQLPKDRFSAERLKGVDSTLKIQPAKLEDSAVYLCASSLVRTGGAFFGQGTRLTVV.

The CDR3 nucleotides are TGTGCCAGCAGCCCCTTCGGGGAGACCCAGTACTTC. This encodes CASSPFGETQYF. The chain recombines TRBV7-9 with TRBJ2-5; no clear D gene. The germline V gene encodes CDR1 SEHNR and CDR2 FQNEAQ (reference sequence). V shed 5 bases and J shed 5 bases, with 9 bases lying between them. The CDR3 spans 12 residues.

This chain connects TRBV23-1 to TRBJ1-1, with TRBD1 as a possible D gene (5 bases). TRBV23-1 is an ORF; its function is uncertain. V lost 11 bases and J lost 4, with 23 bases in between. The CDR3 sequence is 15 residues long. The CDR3, as DNA: TGCGCCTCCGTTCTGGGGGTGGGGGGAGGCACTGAAGCTTTCTTT. This encodes CASVLGVGGGTEAFF.

The rearrangement links TRBV29-1 to TRBJ2-7, with 8 bases fitting TRBD2. The V gene's germline CDR1 is SQVTM and CDR2 ANQGSEA. CDR3 length: 12 amino acids. J was trimmed by 6 bases and V by 5 bases; bases with no gene match: 6. DNA of the CDR3: TGCAGCGTTCCCAGCGGGAGTGGCGAGCAGTACTTC. Translation: CSVPSGSGEQYF.

This chain links TRBV7-2 with TRBJ2-3; 8 bases are a match to TRBD2. The germline CDR1 and CDR2 sequences are SGHTA and FQGNSA. The V and J ends lost 1 base and 5 bases, in that order; junction bases with no gene match: 5. The CDR3 covers 15 residues. Written as DNA, the CDR3 is TGTGCCAGCAGCTTAGGCGGGCTAGCGGGAGATACGCAGTATTTT. It yields the protein CASSLGGLAGDTQYF.

The chain is built from TRBV5-4 and TRBJ1-2, with unresolved D. CDR1 is SGHNT and CDR2 is YYREEE in the germline V gene (reference sequence). The V end lost 0 bases, the J end lost 0 bases, and 12 bases lay between the germline ends. CDR3 length: 16 residues. For the CDR3, the DNA is TGTGCCAGCAGCTTGGGGGGAGGGAACCCTAACTATGGCTACACCTTC. Residues: CASSLGGGNPNYGYTF. Combining the CDR3 with reference TRBV5-4 and TRBJ1-2 gives the whole variable domain ETGVTQSPTHLIKTRGQQVTLRCSSQSGHNTVSWYQQALGQGPQFIFQYYREEENGRGNFPPRFSGLQFPNYSSELNVNALELDDSALYLCASSLGGGNPNYGYTFGSGTRLTVV.

V and J are TRBV6-5 and TRBJ2-7, with D possibly being TRBD1 (5 bases). CDR3 length equals 15 residues. The germline V gene has CDR1 MNHEY and CDR2 SVGAGI. Trimming shortened V by 0 bases and J by 1 base, and 10 bases separated the two germline ends. DNA for the CDR3: TGTGCCAGCAGTTACTCGTATCAGGGTTCCTACGAGCAGTACTTC. Translated, it gives CASSYSYQGSYEQYF.

On this clone: Because the CDR3's place on the DNA is in doubt, the DNA is left out and the CDR3 is given as listed by TCRdb. V usage is TRBV19 and J usage is TRBJ2-1; the table gives TRBD2 as D, unverified against the DNA. Germline V lookup: CDR1 LNHDA, CDR2 SQIVND (reference sequence). The CDR3 extends over 15 residues, inclusive of both ends. CDR3 sequence: CASSIWASGSGEEFF.

The chain has TRBV7-9 and TRBJ2-2; 9 bases map to TRBD2. V shed 5 bases, J shed 6 bases, and the junction held 10 bases outside the gene matches. The germline V gene has CDR1 SEHNR and CDR2 FQNEAQ (reference sequence). This CDR3 spans 16 amino acids. The CDR3 spells CASSTNLAGYPGELFF. The CDR3 nucleotides are TGTGCCAGCAGCACTAACCTAGCGGGATACCCCGGGGAGCTGTTTTTT.